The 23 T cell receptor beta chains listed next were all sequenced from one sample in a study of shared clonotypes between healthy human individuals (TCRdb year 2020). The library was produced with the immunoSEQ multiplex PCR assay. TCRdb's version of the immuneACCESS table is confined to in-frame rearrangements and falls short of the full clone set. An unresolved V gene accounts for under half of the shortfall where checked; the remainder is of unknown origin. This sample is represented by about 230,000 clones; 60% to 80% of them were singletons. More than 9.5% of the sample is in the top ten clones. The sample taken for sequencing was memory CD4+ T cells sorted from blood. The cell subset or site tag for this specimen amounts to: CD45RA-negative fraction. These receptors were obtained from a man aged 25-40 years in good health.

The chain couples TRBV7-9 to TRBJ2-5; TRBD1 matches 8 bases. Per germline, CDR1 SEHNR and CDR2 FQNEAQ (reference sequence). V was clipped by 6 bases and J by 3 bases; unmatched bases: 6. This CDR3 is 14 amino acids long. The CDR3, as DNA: TGTGCCAGCAGTCTTATGACAGGGGAAGAGACCCAGTACTTC. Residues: CASSLMTGEETQYF. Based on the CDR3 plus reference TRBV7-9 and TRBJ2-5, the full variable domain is DTGVSQNPRHKITKRGQNVTFRCDPISEHNRLYWYRQTLGQGPEFLTYFQNEAQLEKSRLLSDRFSAERPKGSFSTLEIQRTEQGDSAMYLCASSLMTGEETQYFGPGTRLLVL.

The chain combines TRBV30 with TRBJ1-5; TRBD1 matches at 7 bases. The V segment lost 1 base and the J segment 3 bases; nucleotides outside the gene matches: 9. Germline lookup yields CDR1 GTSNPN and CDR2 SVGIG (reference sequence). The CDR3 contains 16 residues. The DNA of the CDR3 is TGTGCCTGGAGTGCTGAGGGGGCGCCGGCCAATCAGCCCCAGCATTTT. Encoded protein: CAWSAEGAPANQPQHF.

CDR3 DNA sequence: TGTGCTAGCGCCGTTTCGCTCGCGATTGATGAGCAGTTCTTC. Translating it yields CASAVSLAIDEQFF. The chain combines TRBV7-7 with TRBJ2-1, with D possibly matching TRBD2 (5 bases). The CDR3 contains 14 residues. CDR1 SSHAT and CDR2 FNYEAQ come from the germline V gene (reference sequence).

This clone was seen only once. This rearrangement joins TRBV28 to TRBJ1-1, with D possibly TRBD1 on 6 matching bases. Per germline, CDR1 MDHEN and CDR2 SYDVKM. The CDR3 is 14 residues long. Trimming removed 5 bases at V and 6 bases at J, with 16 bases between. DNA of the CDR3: TGTGCCAGCAGTCGCGGGGGGCTATCGGCTGAAGCTTTCTTT. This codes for CASSRGGLSAEAFF.

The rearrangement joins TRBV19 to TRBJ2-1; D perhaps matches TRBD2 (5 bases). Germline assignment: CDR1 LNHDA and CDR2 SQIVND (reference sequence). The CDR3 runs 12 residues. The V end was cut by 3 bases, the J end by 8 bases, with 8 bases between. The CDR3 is CASSIFGDEQFF. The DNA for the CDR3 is TGTGCCAGTAGTATCTTCGGGGATGAGCAGTTCTTC.

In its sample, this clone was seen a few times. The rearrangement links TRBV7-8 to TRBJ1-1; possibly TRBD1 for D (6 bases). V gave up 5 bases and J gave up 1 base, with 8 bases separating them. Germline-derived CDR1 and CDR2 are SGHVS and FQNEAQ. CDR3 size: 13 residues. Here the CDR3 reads CASSLGQNTEAFF. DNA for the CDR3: TGTGCCAGCAGCCTGGGACAGAACACTGAAGCTTTCTTT.

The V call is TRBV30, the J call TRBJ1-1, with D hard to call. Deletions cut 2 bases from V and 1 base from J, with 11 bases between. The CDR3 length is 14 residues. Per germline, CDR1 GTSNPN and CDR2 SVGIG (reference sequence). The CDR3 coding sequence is TGTGCCTGGAGTATAGGTGCTCGGAACACTGAAGCTTTCTTT. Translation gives CAWSIGARNTEAFF.

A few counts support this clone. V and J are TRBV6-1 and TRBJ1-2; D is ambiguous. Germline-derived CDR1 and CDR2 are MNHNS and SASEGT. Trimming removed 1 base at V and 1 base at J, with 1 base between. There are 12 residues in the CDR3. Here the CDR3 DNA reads TGTGCCAGCAGTGAAGATAACTATGGCTACACCTTC. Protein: CASSEDNYGYTF.

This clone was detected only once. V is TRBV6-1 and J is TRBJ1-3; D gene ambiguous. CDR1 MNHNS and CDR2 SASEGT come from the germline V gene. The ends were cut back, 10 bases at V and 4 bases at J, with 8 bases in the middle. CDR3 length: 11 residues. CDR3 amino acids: CATASGNTIYF. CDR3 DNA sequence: TGTGCCACGGCTTCAGGAAACACCATATATTTT.

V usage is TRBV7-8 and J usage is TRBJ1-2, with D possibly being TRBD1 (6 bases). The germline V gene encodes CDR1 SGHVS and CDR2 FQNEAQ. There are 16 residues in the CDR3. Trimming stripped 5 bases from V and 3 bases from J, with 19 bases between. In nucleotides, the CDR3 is TGTGCCAGCAGCGTCGGAAGACGAGGGGGTCACTATGGCTACACCTTC. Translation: CASSVGRRGGHYGYTF.

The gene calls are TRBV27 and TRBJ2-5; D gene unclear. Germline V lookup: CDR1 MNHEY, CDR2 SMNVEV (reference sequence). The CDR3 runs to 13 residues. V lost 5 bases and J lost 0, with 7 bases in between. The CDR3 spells CASSPVYQETQYF. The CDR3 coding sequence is TGTGCCAGCAGTCCCGTCTACCAAGAGACCCAGTACTTC.

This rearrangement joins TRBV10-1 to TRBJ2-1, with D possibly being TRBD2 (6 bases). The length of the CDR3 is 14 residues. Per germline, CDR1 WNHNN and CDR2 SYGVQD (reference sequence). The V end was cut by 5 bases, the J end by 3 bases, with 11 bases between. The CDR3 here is CASSPASVYNEQFF. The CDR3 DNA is TGCGCCAGCAGTCCGGCTAGCGTCTACAATGAGCAGTTCTTC.

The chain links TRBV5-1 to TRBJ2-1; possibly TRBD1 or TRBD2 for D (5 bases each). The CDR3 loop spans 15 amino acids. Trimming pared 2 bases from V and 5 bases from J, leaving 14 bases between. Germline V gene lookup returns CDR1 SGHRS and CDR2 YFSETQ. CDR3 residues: CASSLSGTGHNEQFF. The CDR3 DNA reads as TGCGCCAGCAGCTTAAGTGGGACCGGACACAATGAGCAGTTCTTC.

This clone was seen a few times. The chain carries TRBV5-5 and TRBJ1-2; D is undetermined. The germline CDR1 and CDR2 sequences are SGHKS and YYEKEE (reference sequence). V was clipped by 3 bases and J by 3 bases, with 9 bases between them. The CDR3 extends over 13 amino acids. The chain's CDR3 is CASSSDGHYGYTF. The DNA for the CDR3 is TGTGCCAGCAGCTCCGACGGCCACTATGGCTACACCTTC.

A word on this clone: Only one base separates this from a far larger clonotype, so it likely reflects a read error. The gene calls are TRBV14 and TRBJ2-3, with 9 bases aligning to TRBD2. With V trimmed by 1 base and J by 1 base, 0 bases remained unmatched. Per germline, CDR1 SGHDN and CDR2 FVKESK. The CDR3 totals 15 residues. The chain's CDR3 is CASSQGLAGTDTQYF. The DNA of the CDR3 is TGTGCCAGCAGCCAAGGACTAGCGGGCACAGATACGCAGTATTTT.

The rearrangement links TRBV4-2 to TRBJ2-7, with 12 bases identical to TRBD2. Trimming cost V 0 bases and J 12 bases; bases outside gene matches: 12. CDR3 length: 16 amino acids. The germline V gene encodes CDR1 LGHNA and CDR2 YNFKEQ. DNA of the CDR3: TGTGCCAGCAGCCAAGATCTAGATTCTAGCGGGAGGGCCTCGTACTTC. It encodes CASSQDLDSSGRASYF.

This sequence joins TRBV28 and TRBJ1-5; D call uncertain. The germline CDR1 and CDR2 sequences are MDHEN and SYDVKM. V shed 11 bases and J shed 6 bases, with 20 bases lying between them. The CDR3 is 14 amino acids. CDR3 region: CACEEVSGVQPQHF. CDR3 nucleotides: TGTGCCTGTGAGGAGGTTTCGGGTGTTCAGCCCCAGCATTTT.

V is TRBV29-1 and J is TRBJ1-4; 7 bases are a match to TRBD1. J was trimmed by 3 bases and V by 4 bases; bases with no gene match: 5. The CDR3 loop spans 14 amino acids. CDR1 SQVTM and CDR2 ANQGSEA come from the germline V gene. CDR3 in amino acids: CSVGYGTANEKLFF. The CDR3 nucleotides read TGCAGCGTTGGATACGGGACAGCTAATGAAAAACTGTTTTTT.

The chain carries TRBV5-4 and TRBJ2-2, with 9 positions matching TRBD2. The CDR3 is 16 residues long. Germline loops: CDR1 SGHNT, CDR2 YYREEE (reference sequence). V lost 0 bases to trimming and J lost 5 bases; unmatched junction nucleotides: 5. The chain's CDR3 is CASSLDGSGSTGELFF. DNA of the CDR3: TGTGCCAGCAGCTTGGATGGTAGCGGGAGTACCGGGGAGCTGTTTTTT.

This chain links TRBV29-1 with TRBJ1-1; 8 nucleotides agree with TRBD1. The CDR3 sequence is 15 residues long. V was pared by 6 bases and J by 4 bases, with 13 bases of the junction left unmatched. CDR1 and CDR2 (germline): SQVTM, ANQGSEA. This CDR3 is CSVGQGAVVVTEAFF. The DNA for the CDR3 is TGCAGCGTAGGACAGGGCGCCGTGGTTGTCACTGAAGCTTTCTTT.

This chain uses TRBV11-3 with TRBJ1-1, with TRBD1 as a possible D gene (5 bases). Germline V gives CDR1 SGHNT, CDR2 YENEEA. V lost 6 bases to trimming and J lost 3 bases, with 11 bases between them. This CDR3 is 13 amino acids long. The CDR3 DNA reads TGTGCCAGCAGTTTACAGGCGGACACTGAAGCTTTCTTT. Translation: CASSLQADTEAFF.

The CDR3 region is CASSQAQGGANVLTF. CDR3 bases: TGCGCCAGCAGCCAAGCCCAGGGTGGGGCCAACGTCCTGACTTTC. V is TRBV4-3 and J is TRBJ2-6, with D perhaps TRBD1 (5 bases). From germline, CDR1 is LGHNA and CDR2 YSLEER. This CDR3 comprises 15 residues. Trimming took off 1 base at V and 3 bases at J, with 7 bases between the two ends.

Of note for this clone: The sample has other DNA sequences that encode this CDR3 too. The CDR3 sequence is CASSLSGINQPQHF. CDR3 sequence (DNA): TGTGCCAGCAGTTTATCAGGCATCAATCAGCCCCAGCATTTT. The rearrangement joins TRBV28 to TRBJ1-5; D ambiguous. The CDR3 runs to 14 residues. Germline V gives CDR1 MDHEN, CDR2 SYDVKM. The V end was cut by 1 base, the J end by 3 bases, with 7 bases between.